This is a list of T cell receptor beta chains from one sample in a study of blood T cells in healthy people across ages. TCRdb re-called the 5' RACE reads with MiXCR, one entry per CDR3 protein. The table has some 640,000 distinct CDR3 sequences, 45% to 50% seen once. Sequences were obtained from blood. These TCRs come from a woman in her sixties or seventies in good health. Each CDR3 is given with its conserved first and last residue. The order of the fields is J gene, V gene, CDR3 length, D gene, clone size, CDR3 protein, CDR3 DNA. The D gene is left open where the match is weak. Size is stated for part of the rows, as once, few or many counts, or as a class when the clone is expanded.

TRBJ2-3,TRBV20-1,14,TRBD1,-,CSAIGQGRTDTQYF,TGCAGTGCTATAGGACAGGGTAGGACAGATACGCAGTATTTT
TRBJ2-1,TRBV3-1,15,TRBD1,-,CASSLTDREHNEQFF,TGTGCCAGCAGCCTAACGGACAGGGAGCACAATGAGCAGTTCTTC
TRBJ2-3,TRBV28,12,-,-,CASSKGTDTQYF,TGTGCCAGCAGTAAGGGCACAGATACGCAGTATTTT
TRBJ1-1,TRBV20-1,12,-,-,CRYRVGNTEAFF,TGCAGGTACAGGGTGGGTAACACTGAAGCTTTCTTT
TRBJ2-3,TRBV20-1,14,TRBD2,-,CSARSAGNTDTQYF,TGCAGTGCTAGATCAGCGGGGAACACAGATACGCAGTATTTT
TRBJ2-7,TRBV28,16,TRBD2,few,CASSSPGLAGGSEQYF,TGTGCCAGCAGCTCGCCGGGACTAGCGGGAGGCTCCGAGCAGTACTTC
TRBJ2-1,TRBV3-1,14,TRBD1,-,CASSLKGADNEQFF,TGTGCCAGCAGCCTAAAGGGGGCGGACAATGAGCAGTTCTTC
TRBJ1-1,TRBV9,16,TRBD1,-,CASSEVSFRGQTEAFF,TGTGCCAGCAGCGAGGTTTCGTTCAGGGGGCAAACTGAAGCTTTCTTT
TRBJ2-3,TRBV3-1,14,-,-,CASSQDHPTDTQYF,TGTGCCAGCAGCCAAGATCATCCCACAGATACGCAGTATTTT
TRBJ1-1,TRBV2,13,-,few,CASRRADGTEAFF,TGTGCCAGCAGGAGGGCGGACGGCACTGAAGCTTTCTTT
TRBJ2-1,TRBV5-1,16,TRBD2,-,CASSRHTSGIYNEQFF,TGCGCCAGCAGCCGACATACTAGCGGGATATACAATGAGCAGTTCTTC
TRBJ2-5,TRBV28,13,-,few,CASSVGRVETQYF,TGTGCCAGCAGTGTTGGCAGGGTAGAGACCCAGTACTTC
TRBJ2-7,TRBV7-2,11,-,many,CASSLTYEQYF,TGTGCCAGCAGCTTAACCTACGAGCAGTACTTC
TRBJ1-4,TRBV13,17,-,few,CASSLGSGRDTDEKLFF,TGTGCCAGCAGCTTAGGTTCGGGCCGGGACACGGATGAAAAACTGTTTTTT
TRBJ2-3,TRBV18,16,-,-,CASSPGLRGNTDTQYF,TGTGCCAGCTCACCGGGACTCCGCGGGAACACAGATACGCAGTATTTT
TRBJ2-1,TRBV12-5,16,-,many,CASALRSPVRLNEQFF,TGTGCTAGTGCCCTAAGAAGCCCCGTGCGGCTCAATGAGCAGTTCTTC
TRBJ1-5,TRBV20-1,14,TRBD1,-,CSAPPGTVLQPQHF,TGCAGTGCCCCCCCTGGGACAGTGCTACAGCCCCAGCATTTT
TRBJ2-7,TRBV7-3,13,-,few,CASSATRDYEQYF,TGTGCCAGCAGCGCTACACGGGACTACGAGCAGTACTTC
TRBJ2-3,TRBV5-1,15,-,once,CASSLRQDGTDTQYF,TGCGCCAGCAGCTTGAGACAGGATGGCACAGATACGCAGTATTTT
TRBJ2-5,TRBV6-6,14,-,-,CASRFSSGQETQYF,TGTGCCAGCAGATTCAGCAGCGGCCAAGAGACCCAGTACTTC
TRBJ2-5,TRBV20-1,17,-,-,CSARPTPGSLAQETQYF,TGCAGTGCTAGACCCACTCCAGGAAGCCTAGCGCAAGAGACCCAGTACTTC
TRBJ2-7,TRBV7-2,15,TRBD1,many,CASSAIPGGRYEQYF,TGTGCCAGCAGCGCGATTCCAGGGGGTCGCTACGAGCAGTACTTC
TRBJ2-3,TRBV7-2,13,-,few,CASSPRNTDTQYF,TGTGCCAGCAGCCCTCGGAACACAGATACGCAGTATTTT
TRBJ2-3,TRBV6-5,16,-,-,CASSTQSGSSTDTQYF,TGTGCCAGCAGCACCCAGAGCGGATCTAGCACAGATACGCAGTATTTT
TRBJ2-5,TRBV7-2,15,-,few,CASSLDPRGEETQYF,TGTGCCAGCAGCTTAGATCCCCGGGGAGAAGAGACCCAGTACTTC
TRBJ1-5,TRBV30,14,-,-,CAWSGSGSNQPQHF,TGTGCCTGGAGTGGCTCAGGAAGCAATCAGCCCCAGCATTTT
TRBJ2-1,TRBV11-2,14,TRBD2,few,CASRRTSDYNEQFF,TGTGCCAGCAGACGGACTAGCGACTACAATGAGCAGTTCTTC
TRBJ2-7,TRBV10-3,14,-,few,CAISGTGQSYEQYF,TGTGCCATCAGTGGAACAGGACAATCCTACGAGCAGTACTTC
TRBJ1-5,TRBV29-1,13,-,-,CSAAGQANQPQHF,TGCAGCGCGGCAGGCCAGGCCAATCAGCCCCAGCATTTT
TRBJ2-1,TRBV28,16,TRBD2,-,CASSPRTSGRRSEQFF,TGTGCCAGCAGTCCCAGGACTAGCGGGAGGAGAAGCGAGCAGTTCTTC
TRBJ2-7,TRBV20-1,14,TRBD2,-,CSALVAGGSYEQYF,TGCAGTGCTCTGGTAGCGGGGGGATCGTACGAGCAGTACTTC
TRBJ2-1,TRBV21-1,14,-,-,CATIGEPSYNEQFF,TGTGCCACCATAGGGGAGCCCTCCTACAATGAGCAGTTCTTC
TRBJ2-4,TRBV2,19,TRBD2,-,CASSDQLAGGPLAKNIQYF,TGTGCCAGCAGTGACCAACTAGCGGGAGGGCCTCTAGCCAAAAACATTCAGTACTTC
TRBJ2-5,TRBV4-3,13,TRBD1,-,CASSQEQGETQYF,TGTGCCAGCAGCCAAGAACAGGGGGAGACCCAGTACTTC
TRBJ1-4,TRBV12-3/TRBV12-4,17,-,-,CASSLKGRLPTNEKLFF,TGTGCCAGCAGTTTGAAGGGACGGCTCCCAACTAATGAAAAACTGTTTTTT
TRBJ1-4,TRBV7-9,15,TRBD1,-,CASSLGTGLYEKLFF,TGTGCCAGCAGCTTAGGGACAGGGTTGTATGAAAAACTGTTTTTT
TRBJ1-5,TRBV2,14,-,-,CASSEWGRAQPQHF,TGTGCCAGCAGTGAATGGGGGCGTGCTCAGCCCCAGCATTTT
TRBJ2-7,TRBV27,14,-,few,CASSLAPGSYEQYF,TGTGCCAGCAGCCTAGCGCCGGGATCCTACGAGCAGTACTTC
TRBJ1-2,TRBV28,18,TRBD1,-,CASNIPRDRGRANYGYTF,TGTGCCAGCAACATTCCCCGGGACAGGGGGCGAGCTAACTATGGCTACACCTTC
TRBJ1-2,TRBV24-1,12,-,-,CATSEGGYGYTF,TGTGCCACCAGTGAGGGAGGTTATGGCTACACCTTC
TRBJ2-7,TRBV5-1,14,TRBD1,-,CASSATGGAREQYF,TGCGCCAGCAGCGCCACAGGGGGCGCGAGGGAGCAGTACTTC